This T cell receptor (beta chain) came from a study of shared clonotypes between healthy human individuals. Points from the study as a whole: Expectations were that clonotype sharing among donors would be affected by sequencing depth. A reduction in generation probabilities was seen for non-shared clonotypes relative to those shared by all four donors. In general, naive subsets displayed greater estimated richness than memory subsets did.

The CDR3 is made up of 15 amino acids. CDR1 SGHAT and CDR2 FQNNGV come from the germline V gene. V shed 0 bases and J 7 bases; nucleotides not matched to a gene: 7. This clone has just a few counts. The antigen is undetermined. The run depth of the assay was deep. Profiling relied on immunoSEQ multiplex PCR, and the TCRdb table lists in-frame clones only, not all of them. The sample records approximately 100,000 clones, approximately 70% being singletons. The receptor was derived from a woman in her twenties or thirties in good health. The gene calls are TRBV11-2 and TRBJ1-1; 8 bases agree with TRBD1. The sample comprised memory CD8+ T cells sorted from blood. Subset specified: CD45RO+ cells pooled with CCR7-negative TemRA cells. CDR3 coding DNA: TGTGCCAGCAGCTTAGATGGGACAGGACGTTATGAAGCTTTCTTT. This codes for CASSLDGTGRYEAFF.